The clone carrying this TCR beta chain was counted a single time. What it binds is not known. This sample was included in a study of cytomegalovirus exposure and HLA in healthy donors. Study-wide findings and caveats: Among TCR beta chains, those listed as cytomegalovirus-associated numbered about 150. Follow-up analysis later connected one missense variant in DCLRE1C with trimming of TCR beta V- and J-genes.

Germline values: CDR1 SNHLY, CDR2 FYNNEI. This CDR3 spans 17 amino acids. Trimming at V came to 4 bases and at J to 2 bases, leaving 10 bases not matched to a gene. This PCR relied on a set of 60 Vbeta primers and 13 Jbeta primers. The protocol was immunoSEQ multiplex PCR, while the TCRdb copy is restricted to in-frame clones and leaves out a portion. This sample has over 110,000 clones; under 90% occur once, and the top ten carry under 6%. Sequenced: PBMCs. This clonotype originated in a man aged 35-49 years in good health and CMV-seronegative. V and J are TRBV2 and TRBJ2-5; TRBD2 matches 10 bases. The CDR3 sequence is CASSVPTTSGSQETQYF. The CDR3 nucleotides read TGTGCCAGCAGTGTCCCGACGACTAGCGGGTCTCAAGAGACCCAGTACTTC.